The present TCR beta chain was sequenced within a study of control samples from healthy donors and cancer patients. TCRdb's table, derived via immunoSEQ multiplex PCR, lists solely in-frame clones and lacks some. The sample has about 54,000 clones, 95% to 97% seen once. This receptor was identified in a woman aged 25-40 years in good health. Sequenced: blood.

The CDR3 nucleotides read TGTGCCAGCGCCGGAACGGGAGTTACGGGTGAGCAGTTCTTC. Residues: CASAGTGVTGEQFF. The J gene is TRBJ2-1, the V gene TRBV9; maybe TRBD2 (6 bases). The V gene's germline CDR1 is SGDLS and CDR2 YYNGEE. Trimming removed 7 bases at V and 9 bases at J, with 20 bases between. The CDR3 consists of 14 residues.